The 32 T cell receptor beta chains in this list originate from one sample, sequenced in a study of shared clonotypes between healthy human individuals. Libraries were prepared by immunoSEQ multiplex PCR; TCRdb keeps only in-frame clonotypes and omits some of them. This table holds some 500,000 clones, around three quarters found once. Input material: PBMCs. The receptors stem from a woman between 40 and 50 years old in good health. Some clones in this sample may be carry-over from other donors' samples.

The chain uses TRBV7-2 and TRBJ2-5, with D perhaps TRBD2 (5 bases). Looked up from germline, CDR1 is SGHTA and CDR2 is FQGNSA. V was cut by 2 bases and J by 1 base, with 8 bases left in between. This CDR3 is 14 amino acids long. CDR3 amino acids: CASSLRGPQETQYF. Here the CDR3 DNA reads TGTGCCAGCAGCTTACGCGGGCCCCAAGAGACCCAGTACTTC.

Comment on this clone: Other DNA sequences within the sample encode an identical CDR3. This chain uses TRBV5-4 with TRBJ2-7, with 10 bases identical to TRBD2. The germline V gene has CDR1 SGHNT and CDR2 YYREEE (reference sequence). V was clipped by 3 bases and J by 4 bases; unmatched bases: 7. The CDR3 is 15 amino acids. The CDR3 sequence: CASSSRTSGAYEQYF. The CDR3 region has the DNA TGTGCCAGCAGCTCCCGGACTAGCGGAGCTTACGAGCAGTACTTC.

This clone was found once. The V call is TRBV19, the J call TRBJ2-7; TRBD1 matches 8 bases. The length of the CDR3 is 14 residues. The junction had 7 bases not matched to a gene; V was cut back by 3 bases and J by 6 bases. Germline V gene lookup returns CDR1 LNHDA and CDR2 SQIVND (reference sequence). DNA for the CDR3: TGTGCCAGTAGTATTACAGGGACAGGCGGCGAGCAGTACTTC. Amino acids: CASSITGTGGEQYF.

The rearrangement joins TRBV30 to TRBJ1-3, with a weak D call TRBD1 (6 bases). The V gene lost 0 bases and the J gene lost 2 bases, with 8 bases spanning the gap. The V gene's germline CDR1 is GTSNPN and CDR2 SVGIG (reference sequence). The CDR3 is made up of 14 amino acids. The CDR3 DNA reads TGTGCCTGGAGTGTAGGGACACCTGGAAACACCATATATTTT. Protein product: CAWSVGTPGNTIYF.

The V gene is TRBV14, the J gene TRBJ1-1; D uncertain. Germline values: CDR1 SGHDN, CDR2 FVKESK. The V end was cut by 1 base, the J end by 7 bases, with 10 bases between. This CDR3 has 13 amino acids. The CDR3 DNA reads TGTGCCAGCAGCCAAGCAAGGGATGGTGAAGCTTTCTTT. It translates to CASSQARDGEAFF.

The genes are TRBV7-5 and TRBJ2-3. TRBV7-5 is an annotated pseudogene. The CDR3 sequence is 15 residues long. The CDR3, as DNA: TGTGCCAGAAGCCTTACCCGGGACAGCACAGATACGCAGTATTTT. The encoded protein is CARSLTRDSTDTQYF.

This chain joins TRBV4-3 and TRBJ2-5, with 7 nucleotides matching TRBD2. The germline gives CDR1 LGHNA, CDR2 YSLEER. V dropped 2 bases and J dropped 5; count of bases not matched to a gene: 8. The CDR3 contains 15 residues. This CDR3 reads CASSQSQRDVETQYF. The CDR3 DNA is TGCGCCAGCAGCCAAAGCCAGCGGGACGTCGAGACCCAGTACTTC.

The chain couples TRBV29-1 to TRBJ2-5, with TRBD2 matching over 7 bases. In germline, CDR1 is SQVTM, CDR2 ANQGSEA. CDR3 length: 13 residues. Trimming removed 8 bases from V and 5 bases from J; junction bases left unmatched: 11. For the CDR3, the DNA is TGCAGCACCGTCCGGGACTATGGGGAGACCCAGTACTTC. Protein: CSTVRDYGETQYF.

The chain employs TRBV6-6 and TRBJ2-2; D might be TRBD2 (5 bases). Germline V CDR1 and CDR2: MNHNY, SVGAGI (reference sequence). V was clipped by 4 bases and J by 6 bases, with 9 bases between them. The CDR3 is 13 residues long. The CDR3 loop reads CASSFGIAGELFF. CDR3 in DNA: TGTGCCAGCAGTTTCGGGATCGCCGGGGAGCTGTTTTTT.

This clone was found a few times. A clone one base away is much larger, so this may be a read error. The sample holds other DNA sequences that translate to the same CDR3. V and J are TRBV6-1 and TRBJ1-1; maybe TRBD1 (6 bases). Germline loops: CDR1 MNHNS, CDR2 SASEGT. The CDR3 runs 13 residues. Trimming cost V 4 bases and J 1 base, with 7 bases left between them. This CDR3 reads CASSVGGNTEAFF. CDR3 sequence (DNA): TGTGCCAGCAGTGTAGGGGGGAACACTGAAGCTTTCTTT.

This sequence joins TRBV15 and TRBJ2-1; no definite D call. V lost 0 bases to trimming and J lost 4 bases, with 7 bases between them. The length of the CDR3 is 14 residues. The germline V gene has CDR1 LNHNV and CDR2 YYDKDF (reference sequence). The CDR3 DNA reads as TGTGCCACCAGCAGAGAAAATATTTACAATGAGCAGTTCTTC. This encodes CATSRENIYNEQFF.

The V gene is TRBV5-1, the J gene TRBJ1-5; perhaps TRBD1 as D (6 bases). The CDR3 is 15 amino acids. Per germline, CDR1 SGHRS and CDR2 YFSETQ. V lost 5 bases to trimming and J lost 7 bases, with 19 bases between them. The CDR3 nucleotides are TGCGCCAGCAGTCTTCTCCCAGGGGTGTCACAGCCCCAGCATTTT. It yields the protein CASSLLPGVSQPQHF.

The V and J genes are TRBV10-3 and TRBJ1-4; a possible D gene is TRBD1 (5 bases). Germline CDR1 and CDR2: ENHRY and SYGVKD. Trimming removed 2 bases at V and 1 base at J, with 8 bases between. The CDR3 runs 15 residues. The CDR3, as DNA: TGTGCCATCAGTGAGCGAAGGGGAACTAATGAAAAACTGTTTTTT. It codes for CAISERRGTNEKLFF.

This clone was seen just once. The CDR3 here is CASSTSGNSEQFF. CDR3 sequence (DNA): TGTGCCAGCAGCACTAGCGGGAATAGTGAGCAGTTCTTC. The gene calls are TRBV28 and TRBJ2-1, with 10 bases aligning to TRBD2. Germline CDR1 MDHEN, CDR2 SYDVKM. J lost 9 bases, V lost 6 bases, and 5 bases had no gene match. This CDR3 has 13 amino acids.

The chain has TRBV27 and TRBJ2-1, with unresolved D. V gave up 6 bases and J gave up 2 bases, with 5 bases separating them. This CDR3 has 12 residues. Germline CDR1 reads MNHEY; CDR2 reads SMNVEV (reference sequence). CDR3 residues: CASSQPYNEQFF. The CDR3 DNA reads as TGTGCCAGCAGCCAACCCTACAATGAGCAGTTCTTC.

This clone was found many times. This chain connects TRBV2 to TRBJ2-7; TRBD1 or TRBD2 may be the D gene (5 bases each). This CDR3 is 20 amino acids long. V was cut by 0 bases and J by 0 bases, with 24 bases left in between. Germline V gives CDR1 SNHLY, CDR2 FYNNEI. The CDR3 nucleotides are TGTGCCAGCAGTGAAGCGCTTCATATAGGTCCGGGGCGATTCTCCTACGAGCAGTACTTC. Translated: CASSEALHIGPGRFSYEQYF.

V gene TRBV10-3 combines with J gene TRBJ1-3; TRBD1 might be the D (6 bases). Trimming took 8 bases from V and 2 from J, leaving 16 bases between them. The CDR3 runs to 15 residues. The germline CDR1 and CDR2 sequences are ENHRY and SYGVKD. The CDR3 sequence is CAIASRGVPGNTIYF. CDR3 bases: TGTGCCATCGCTTCAAGGGGGGTGCCTGGAAACACCATATATTTT.

The V call is TRBV25-1, the J call TRBJ2-2; TRBD1 matches at 8 bases. V was pared by 7 bases and J by 5 bases, with 9 bases of the junction left unmatched. The V gene's germline CDR1 is MGHDK and CDR2 SYGVNS. The CDR3 runs to 15 residues. The CDR3 is CASKEERTGTGELFF. The DNA of the CDR3 is TGTGCCAGCAAGGAGGAGAGGACAGGGACCGGGGAGCTGTTTTTT.

The rearrangement joins TRBV16 to TRBJ1-5, with 8 bases matching TRBD1. Germline loops: CDR1 KGHSY, CDR2 FQNENV. The length of the CDR3 is 15 residues. The J segment lost 7 bases and the V segment lost 0 bases, leaving 5 bases of the junction unmatched. DNA of the CDR3: TGTGCCAGCAGCCAATCCCGGACAGGGTACCAGCCCCAGCATTTT. Its translation is CASSQSRTGYQPQHF.

Here the CDR3 DNA reads TGTGCCAGCAGCTCTCCAGGCGAGGGGATGAACACTGAAGCTTTCTTT. Amino acid sequence: CASSSPGEGMNTEAFF. The gene calls are TRBV7-9 and TRBJ1-1; tentatively, D is TRBD1 (5 bases). Germline CDR1 reads SEHNR; CDR2 reads FQNEAQ (reference sequence). V was pared by 4 bases and J by 0 bases, with 15 bases between. The CDR3 is made up of 16 amino acids.

The J gene is TRBJ2-1, the V gene TRBV27; D remains ambiguous. The CDR3 covers 16 residues. Trimming shortened V by 5 bases and J by 5 bases, and 19 bases separated the two germline ends. In germline, CDR1 is MNHEY, CDR2 SMNVEV (reference sequence). CDR3 bases: TGTGCCAGCAGTGCCTATTCTCCTCTGTTTGACAATGAGCAGTTCTTC. Its translation: CASSAYSPLFDNEQFF.

The genes are TRBV15 and TRBJ2-2; D may be TRBD1 (6 bases). Germline CDR1 is LNHNV and CDR2 is YYDKDF (reference sequence). The V end lost 0 bases, the J end lost 2 bases, and 10 bases lay between the germline ends. This CDR3 has 16 residues. DNA of the CDR3: TGTGCCACCAGCAGAGAGGGGGCGGTAAACACCGGGGAGCTGTTTTTT. Translation gives CATSREGAVNTGELFF.

The chain couples TRBV5-5 to TRBJ1-4, with D uncertain. Germline-derived CDR1 and CDR2 are SGHKS and YYEKEE (reference sequence). The CDR3 consists of 15 residues. Trimming shortened V by 6 bases and J by 5 bases, and 17 bases separated the two germline ends. The CDR3 reads CASNLRYRQNEKLFF. The CDR3 DNA reads as TGTGCCAGCAACCTCCGCTACAGACAAAATGAAAAACTGTTTTTT.

This chain links TRBV5-4 with TRBJ2-6; unclear D gene. The V end was cut by 3 bases, the J end by 0 bases, with 7 bases between. The CDR3 length is 15 residues. Germline V gene data show CDR1 as SGHNT and CDR2 as YYREEE (reference sequence). CDR3 nucleotide sequence: TGTGCCAGCAGCTCACCGTACTCTGGGGCCAACGTCCTGACTTTC. Protein: CASSSPYSGANVLTF.

The chain is built from TRBV27 and TRBJ2-7; TRBD2 is a possible D gene (5 bases). The CDR3 is made up of 15 amino acids. Germline V CDR1 and CDR2: MNHEY, SMNVEV (reference sequence). V lost 2 bases and J 4 bases, leaving 15 bases between the germline ends. As DNA, the CDR3 is TGTGCCAGCAGTTTAGGAGGAAGCCCCTTTTACGAGCAGTACTTC. Translated: CASSLGGSPFYEQYF.

This clone was seen once. The chain has TRBV7-2 and TRBJ1-2, with D hard to call. The CDR3 is made up of 15 amino acids. The germline V gene has CDR1 SGHTA and CDR2 FQGNSA. V lost 5 bases and J 7 bases, leaving 20 bases between the germline ends. The CDR3 DNA follows: TGTGCCAGCAGCCAAGCCCTTGCGGAGGGTGGTGGCTACACCTTC. Amino acids: CASSQALAEGGGYTF.

The CDR3 here is CASSRPGTGFYNEQFF. The CDR3 nucleotides are TGTGCCAGCAGTCGGCCCGGGACAGGATTCTACAATGAGCAGTTCTTC. This chain connects TRBV28 to TRBJ2-1, with 8 bases lining up with TRBD1. The germline V gene encodes CDR1 MDHEN and CDR2 SYDVKM. CDR3 length equals 16 residues. V lost 5 bases to trimming and J lost 3 bases; unmatched junction nucleotides: 9. Full variable domain (remainder filled in from reference TRBV28 and TRBJ2-1): DVKVTQSSRYLVKRTGEKVFLECVQDMDHENMFWYRQDPGLGLRLIYFSYDVKMKEKGDIPEGYSVSREKKERFSLILESASTNQTSMYLCASSRPGTGFYNEQFFGPGTRLTVL.

CDR3 DNA: TGTGCCAGCAGCTCGCTGGGACAGGGAGGGGAGACCCAGTACTTC. Its protein is CASSSLGQGGETQYF. The chain carries TRBV5-6 and TRBJ2-5, with 9 bases matching TRBD1. CDR1 and CDR2 (germline): SGHDT, YYEEEE. After removal of 3 bases from V and 5 bases from J, the junction contained 8 bases not matched to a gene. This CDR3 has 15 amino acids.

This rearrangement joins TRBV27 to TRBJ2-3, with D tentatively TRBD1 or TRBD2 (5 bases each). Per germline, CDR1 MNHEY and CDR2 SMNVEV (reference sequence). V lost 7 bases to trimming and J lost 4 bases, with 15 bases between them. The CDR3 extends over 14 amino acids. The CDR3 protein is CASTRGTLADTQYF. CDR3 coding DNA: TGTGCCAGCACTCGTGGGACCCTGGCAGATACGCAGTATTTT.

The chain is built from TRBV7-2 and TRBJ2-1, with D unclear. The CDR3 sequence is 12 residues long. Germline V gene lookup returns CDR1 SGHTA and CDR2 FQGNSA. Deletions cut 2 bases from V and 7 bases from J, with 6 bases between. In DNA, the CDR3 is TGTGCCAGCAGCTTAACCAGAAATGAGCAGTTCTTC. Amino acid sequence: CASSLTRNEQFF.

Note on this clone: The identical CDR3 is also encoded by other nucleotide sequences in the sample. This chain joins TRBV5-1 and TRBJ1-2; 7 bases fit TRBD1. V was clipped by 0 bases and J by 4 bases; unmatched bases: 6. The CDR3 sequence is 15 residues long. Germline values: CDR1 SGHRS, CDR2 YFSETQ. In nucleotides, the CDR3 is TGCGCCAGCAGCTTGGTGGCAGGGGGAAGCTATGGCTACACCTTC. Translated: CASSLVAGGSYGYTF.

Remarks on this clone: The sample holds other DNA sequences that translate to the same CDR3. The V call is TRBV18, the J call TRBJ2-1; possible D gene TRBD2, 5 bases. The CDR3 length is 12 residues. Germline-derived CDR1 and CDR2 are KGHSH and LQKENI. Trimming left V 3 bases short and J 6 bases short, with 6 bases between. CDR3 residues: CASSPSGNEQFF. CDR3 DNA sequence: TGTGCCAGCTCACCGAGCGGCAATGAGCAGTTCTTC. Complete variable domain (other parts from reference TRBV18 and TRBJ2-1): NAGVMQNPRHLVRRRGQEARLRCSPMKGHSHVYWYRQLPEEGLKFMVYLQKENIIDESGMPKERFSAEFPKEGPSILRIQQVVRGDSAAYFCASSPSGNEQFFGPGTRLTVL.